The entry below describes one T cell receptor beta chain. This clone came up a few times. The clone's antigen remains unknown. No base-level quality is on record; no much larger clone is a single base apart. These data come from a study of blood T cell repertoires in COVID-19 (dated by TCRdb to 2020 to 2021). For context, the study as a whole: Samples covering the acute and convalescent phases of COVID-19 were provided by collaborators in the United States, Italy and Spain. The material from the prospective study consisted of cDNA or gDNA derived from T cells, B-cell-depleted T cells, or PBMCs. Subjects who had been exposed to COVID-19, were actively infected with it, or had recovered from it provided the deeply sampled blood TCRbeta repertoires that made up the dataset. The repertoires were made available in a free public database intended to serve as a resource for research on the immune response to SARS-CoV-2. Samples came from the ongoing ImmuneRACE study (first 160 participants) plus 1,254 subjects from 6 global collaborators. Sample metadata almost always included a de-identified subject ID, COVID-19 status, age in years and sex. HLA class I and class II types, where available, came from metadata supplied by the sample provider rather than from assay-based typing.

The immunoSEQ Assay, a bias-controlled multiplex PCR, was used to amplify TCRbeta CDR3 regions from genomic DNA. The original methods were these. The number of nucleated cells in each sample was estimated from the amplification of reference gene primers within the assay. Sequence reads were collapsed and filtered to measure the absolute abundance of every unique TCRbeta CDR3 rearrangement. For each sample, productive Simpson clonality was calculated as the square root of Simpson's diversity index across productive rearrangements. Held by TCRdb, this immuneACCESS table contains in-frame sequences only and omits some clones. Under half of the omission traces to an unresolved V gene where checked; the cause of the rest is unknown. The V and J calls and clone size are taken from that table; D and trimming were inferred from the DNA. In this sample the table shows roughly 330,000 clones, over 80% of which occur a single time. Of the sample, 9.9% is held by the ten largest clones.

What the work shows at the level of the full study, not this receptor alone: Clinical and demographic metadata were provided uncurated, with the amount varying by source and participant.

The germline V gene gives CDR1 as MNHEY and CDR2 as SVGEGT. Unmatched junction bases come to 8, with V trimmed by 6 bases and J by 10 bases. From the cysteine up to the phenylalanine, the CDR3 has a length of 13 residues. CDR3 DNA is the only sequence kept; it has 39 bases, read in frame from the first base. In Seattle, one collaborating source enrolled patients while the infection was active and tracked those patients longitudinally over the course of disease. Each collaborating institution followed its own protocols to collect whole blood in K2EDTA tubes. For TCRbeta analysis, collaborators shipped samples as frozen whole blood, isolated PBMCs, or DNA extracted from either of those sample types.

Rearrangement joined TRBV6-2 or TRBV6-3 to TRBJ1-4, and 7 junctional nucleotides match TRBD1. This clonotype was sampled from a man between 25 and 39 years old with COVID-19, enrolled during active disease. The sequencing input was peripheral blood. The encoded CDR3 is CASSAGQVGKLFF. The sequenced DNA is TGTGCCAGCAGCGCCGGACAGGTTGGAAAACTGTTTTTT.